Included here is one TCR beta chain sequence, with context. This record comes from a study of synovial regulatory T cells in juvenile arthritis. The CDR3 is 18 residues long. The record lacks a DNA sequence. The germline CDR1 and CDR2 sequences are LNHDA and SQIVND (reference sequence). TCRdb's copy holds only in-frame clones and misses some; the assay was immunoSEQ multiplex PCR. The sample's table shows 10,000 or so clones. The sequencing sample was made of Treg cells from blood. As for subset: remaining (HLA-DR-negative) circulating blood Treg cells. This TCR was recovered from a donor aged 2-35 years with juvenile idiopathic arthritis. The V and J genes are TRBV19 and TRBJ1-5. The CDR3 protein is CASSIGRGPGRSNQPQHF.